Described below is a single T cell receptor (beta chain) sequence and its context. The data stem from a study of technical replicates of blood from a handful of donors. V lost 7 bases and J lost 0, with 13 bases in between. The CDR3 runs 15 residues. CDR1 and CDR2 from the germline V gene are MNHNY and SVGAGI (reference sequence). Method: immunoSEQ multiplex PCR; TCRdb's copy keeps in-frame clones and lacks some. The sample lists about 59,000 clones, just under 95% occurring once. V gene TRBV6-6 combines with J gene TRBJ1-3, with D uncertain. This sequence originates from a human donor in good health. Some clones in this sample may be carry-over from other donors' samples. The sequenced material came from PBMCs. The CDR3 nucleotides are TGTGCCAGCACCCCGCGGGAAAGCTCTGGAAACACCATATATTTT. Residues: CASTPRESSGNTIYF.